The 5 T cell receptor beta chains listed next were all sequenced from one sample in a study of blood T cell repertoires in COVID-19. TCRdb keeps only in-frame clones here, not all; method: immunoSEQ multiplex PCR. This table holds about 49,000 clones, over 80% found once. The sequenced sample was peripheral blood. These receptors all stem from a woman aged 80 or older with COVID-19, enrolled during active disease.

The V call is TRBV28, the J call TRBJ1-3; D might be TRBD1 (5 bases). The CDR3 covers 14 residues. The germline V and J ends were trimmed by 8 bases and 0 bases, with 11 bases remaining between them. Germline lookup yields CDR1 MDHEN and CDR2 SYDVKM. CDR3 in DNA: TGTGCCAGCGGTACAGGCCCCTCTGGAAACACCATATATTTT. It encodes CASGTGPSGNTIYF.

This CDR3 is CASSAYRGNTGELFF. The CDR3 nucleotides read TGTGCCAGCAGTGCCTACAGGGGTAACACCGGGGAGCTGTTTTTT. The V gene is TRBV25-1, the J gene TRBJ2-2; 7 bases fit TRBD1. Per the germline V gene, CDR1 is MGHDK and CDR2 is SYGVNS. V dropped 4 bases and J dropped 2; count of bases not matched to a gene: 4. The CDR3 spans 15 residues. The full variable domain, in which reference TRBV25-1 and TRBJ2-2 provide the parts outside the CDR3, is EADIYQTPRYLVIGTGKKITLECSQTMGHDKMYWYQQDPGMELHLIHYSYGVNSTEKGDLSSESTVSRIRTEHFPLTLESARPSHTSQYLCASSAYRGNTGELFFGEGSRLTVL.

The chain combines TRBV11-2 with TRBJ1-6; no definite D call. The CDR3 spans 13 residues. Germline CDR1 is SGHAT and CDR2 is FQNNGV. Trimming left V 5 bases short and J 10 bases short, with 12 bases between. Here the CDR3 reads CASSGKRVSPLHF. The CDR3 region has the DNA TGTGCCAGCAGCGGAAAACGGGTGTCACCCCTCCACTTT.

The V and J genes are TRBV9 and TRBJ2-1, with 11 bases that match TRBD2. J lost 8 bases, V lost 1 base, and 5 bases had no gene match. Germline loops: CDR1 SGDLS, CDR2 YYNGEE. The CDR3 length is 15 residues. CDR3 amino acids: CASSVISGGVYEQFF. CDR3 DNA: TGTGCCAGCAGCGTAATTAGCGGGGGGGTTTATGAGCAGTTCTTC. The entire variable domain, with the rest obtained from reference TRBV9 and TRBJ2-1, is as follows: DSGVTQTPKHLITATGQRVTLRCSPRSGDLSVYWYQQSLDQGLQFLIQYYNGEERAKGNILERFSAQQFPDLHSELNLSSLELGDSALYFCASSVISGGVYEQFFGPGTRLTVL.

This sequence joins TRBV2 and TRBJ1-2; D might be TRBD1 (5 bases). The germline gives CDR1 SNHLY, CDR2 FYNNEI. The CDR3 is made up of 13 amino acids. The germline V and J ends were trimmed by 7 bases and 3 bases, with 12 bases remaining between them. The DNA of the CDR3 is TGTGCCAGCAAAACGGACACCTACTATGGCTACACCTTC. Protein: CASKTDTYYGYTF.